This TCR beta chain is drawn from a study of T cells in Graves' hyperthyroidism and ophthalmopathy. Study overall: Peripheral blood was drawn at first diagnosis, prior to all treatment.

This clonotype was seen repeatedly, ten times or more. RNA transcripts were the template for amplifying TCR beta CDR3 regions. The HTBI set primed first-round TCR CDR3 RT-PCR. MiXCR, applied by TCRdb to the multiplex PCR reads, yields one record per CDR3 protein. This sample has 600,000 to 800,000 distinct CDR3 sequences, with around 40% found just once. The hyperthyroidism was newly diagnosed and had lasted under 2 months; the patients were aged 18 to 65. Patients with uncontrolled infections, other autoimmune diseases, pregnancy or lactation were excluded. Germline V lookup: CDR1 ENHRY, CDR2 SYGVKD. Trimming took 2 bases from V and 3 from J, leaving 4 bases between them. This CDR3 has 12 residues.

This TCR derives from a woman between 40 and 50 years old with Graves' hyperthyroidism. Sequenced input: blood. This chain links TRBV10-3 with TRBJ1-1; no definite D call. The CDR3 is CAISEVDTEAFF. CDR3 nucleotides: TGTGCCATCAGTGAGGTAGACACTGAAGCTTTCTTT.